The 30 T cell receptor beta chains reported below all come from one sample, sequenced in a study of T cells in Graves' hyperthyroidism and ophthalmopathy. TCR beta CDR3 region amplification was performed from RNA transcripts. First-round RT-PCR with HTBI primers amplified the TCR CDR3 region. TCRdb recomputed calls from the multiplex PCR reads with MiXCR, one row per CDR3 protein. The sample includes hundreds of thousands of distinct CDR3 sequences, just under 45% of them seen just once. The sample was peripheral blood or thyroid tissue (not recorded which). The receptors here all came from an adult man with Graves' disease, either hyperthyroidism or ophthalmopathy (not recorded which).

Many counts were recorded for this clonotype. The rearrangement uses TRBV15 and TRBJ1-2; D is undetermined. The germline V gene encodes CDR1 LNHNV and CDR2 YYDKDF (reference sequence). CDR3 length: 14 residues. With 0 bases removed from V and 7 bases from J, the gap between germline ends came to 12 bases. CDR3 in amino acids: CATSRDHLRSGYTF. The CDR3 DNA reads TGTGCCACCAGCAGAGATCATTTGAGGAGTGGCTACACCTTC.

This chain joins TRBV15 and TRBJ1-1; 8 bases are shared with TRBD1. V shed 2 bases and J 0 bases; nucleotides not matched to a gene: 5. CDR3 length: 16 amino acids. The germline V gene has CDR1 LNHNV and CDR2 YYDKDF (reference sequence). For the CDR3, the DNA is TGTGCCACCAGCAGATTCCAGGGGGCTATGAACACTGAAGCTTTCTTT. This gives the protein CATSRFQGAMNTEAFF. The full variable domain, in which reference TRBV15 and TRBJ1-1 provide the parts outside the CDR3, is DAMVIQNPRYQVTQFGKPVTLSCSQTLNHNVMYWYQQKSSQAPKLLFHYYDKDFNNEADTPDNFQSRRPNTSFCFLDIRSPGLGDTAMYLCATSRFQGAMNTEAFFGQGTRLTVV.

In regard to this clonotype: No conserved phenylalanine or tryptophan ends this CDR3, so it is likely a read error. The DNA is omitted, as the CDR3 cannot be located on it reliably, and the CDR3 follows TCRdb's listing. The V call is TRBV29-1, the J call TRBJ1-4. The length of the CDR3 is 10 amino acids, counting both ends. Germline lookup yields CDR1 SQVTM and CDR2 ANQGSEA. The CDR3 spells CSVEDPGTRD.

This clonotype was detected ten times or more. The genes are TRBV7-9 and TRBJ1-3; D unresolved. Germline CDR1 SEHNR, CDR2 FQNEAQ (reference sequence). Trimming pared 5 bases from V and 0 bases from J, leaving 5 bases between. The CDR3 sequence is 13 residues long. CDR3: CASSPDSGNTIYF. CDR3 DNA sequence: TGTGCCAGCAGCCCTGACTCTGGAAACACCATATATTTT.

This clonotype was picked up a small number of times. This chain uses TRBV29-1 with TRBJ2-2, with 9 bases lining up with TRBD2. Germline trimming cut 6 bases from V and 4 bases from J; bases unmatched to any gene: 6. The CDR3 extends over 14 amino acids. The germline V gene has CDR1 SQVTM and CDR2 ANQGSEA. The CDR3: CSVVAGVSTGELFF. In nucleotides, the CDR3 is TGCAGCGTCGTAGCGGGAGTGAGCACCGGGGAGCTGTTTTTT.

This clonotype was detected many times. The chain carries TRBV9 and TRBJ1-6, with 9 bases that match TRBD1. The CDR3 is 15 amino acids. J was trimmed by 5 bases and V by 7 bases; bases with no gene match: 7. Looked up from germline, CDR1 is SGDLS and CDR2 is YYNGEE. CDR3 amino acids: CASGRGTGNNSPLHF. The CDR3 DNA reads as TGTGCCAGCGGACGGGGGACAGGGAATAATTCACCCCTCCACTTT.

About this clonotype itself: Germline and junction disagree at one end, which may indicate a read error. V usage is TRBV19 and J usage is TRBJ1-6; 8 bases line up with TRBD1. CDR3 length equals 16 residues. Germline CDR1 LNHDA, CDR2 SQIVND (reference sequence). CDR3 loop: CGSSLKTGTGGSPLHF. The CDR3 DNA reads TGTGGCAGTAGTCTAAAAACCGGGACAGGCGGATCACCCCTCCACTTT.

This clonotype has just a few counts. The chain carries TRBV2 and TRBJ2-5, with no clear D. CDR1 is SNHLY and CDR2 is FYNNEI in the germline V gene. This CDR3 spans 15 amino acids. Trimming cost V 2 bases and J 5 bases, with 15 bases left between them. CDR3 nucleotide sequence: TGTGCCAGCAGTGAAAATATTTGGGGAAGGGAGACCCAGTACTTC. As protein: CASSENIWGRETQYF.

CDR3 in amino acids: CASSQEGTPISPLHF. CDR3 coding DNA: TGTGCCAGCAGCCAAGAGGGCACCCCGATATCACCCCTCCACTTT. V is TRBV7-2 and J is TRBJ1-6; D gene uncertain. CDR3 size: 15 residues. The germline V and J ends were trimmed by 5 bases and 10 bases, with 18 bases remaining between them. From germline, CDR1 is SGHTA and CDR2 FQGNSA.

The V and J genes are TRBV7-9 and TRBJ2-2; D uncertain. Per the germline V gene, CDR1 is SEHNR and CDR2 is FQNEAQ (reference sequence). This CDR3 spans 15 amino acids. Trimming left V 3 bases short and J 0 bases short, with 8 bases between. CDR3 bases: TGTGCCAGCAGCTTGGTCTACTCGAACACCGGGGAGCTGTTTTTT. Its protein is CASSLVYSNTGELFF.

This chain joins TRBV29-1 and TRBJ1-6, with D possibly matching TRBD1 (5 bases). The CDR3 extends over 13 amino acids. Deletions cut 4 bases from V and 5 bases from J, with 9 bases between. In germline, CDR1 is SQVTM, CDR2 ANQGSEA. The CDR3 region has the DNA TGCAGCGTTGTCGTGACAGATAATTCACCCCTCCACTTT. This gives the protein CSVVVTDNSPLHF.

This sequence joins TRBV19 and TRBJ2-5, with D possibly called TRBD1 or TRBD2 (6 bases each). The CDR3 contains 16 residues. V was pared by 3 bases and J by 5 bases, with 19 bases between. The germline V gene has CDR1 LNHDA and CDR2 SQIVND (reference sequence). The CDR3: CASSIGGGSYGETQYF. The CDR3 nucleotides read TGTGCCAGTAGTATCGGAGGGGGAAGCTACGGGGAGACCCAGTACTTC.

The V call is TRBV29-1, the J call TRBJ1-3; unclear D gene. Germline loops: CDR1 SQVTM, CDR2 ANQGSEA. Trimming stripped 8 bases from V and 4 bases from J, with 12 bases between. CDR3 length equals 12 residues. CDR3 loop: CSLDLSGNTIYF. The DNA for the CDR3 is TGCAGCTTGGACCTCTCCGGAAACACCATATATTTT.

The J gene is TRBJ1-1, the V gene TRBV5-1; 8 bases are a match to TRBD1. The germline gives CDR1 SGHRS, CDR2 YFSETQ. The CDR3 extends over 16 amino acids. J lost 1 base, V lost 4 bases, and 9 bases had no gene match. As DNA, the CDR3 is TGCGCCAGCAGCCTCTGGACAGGGAATCGGAACACTGAAGCTTTCTTT. Translated, it gives CASSLWTGNRNTEAFF.

About this clonotype: Lacking the conserved final phenylalanine or tryptophan, this CDR3 likely reflects a read error. The chain uses TRBV5-1 and TRBJ1-2; no definite D call. V was clipped by 1 base and J by 7 bases, with 17 bases between them. The CDR3 runs 15 residues. CDR1 SGHRS and CDR2 YFSETQ come from the germline V gene. The DNA of the CDR3 is TGCGCCAGCAGCTTGCAGGTAGGAGGAGGACGTGGCTACACCCTC. Amino acid sequence: CASSLQVGGGRGYTL.

CDR3 in amino acids: CASSLTTGSRETQYF. In nucleotides, the CDR3 is TGTGCCAGCAGCTTAACCACAGGGTCCCGCGAGACCCAGTACTTC. This chain joins TRBV7-8 and TRBJ2-5; D might be TRBD1 (6 bases). Germline CDR1 SGHVS, CDR2 FQNEAQ. CDR3 length: 15 residues. V gave up 2 bases and J gave up 5 bases, with 15 bases separating them. Drawing the rest from reference TRBV7-8 and TRBJ2-5, the complete variable domain is GAGVSQSPRYKVAKRGQDVALRCDPISGHVSLFWYQQALGQGPEFLTYFQNEAQLDKSGLPSDRFFAERPEGSVSTLKIQRTQQEDSAVYLCASSLTTGSRETQYFGPGTRLLVL.

The chain carries TRBV11-1 and TRBJ1-2, with TRBD1 matching 9 bases. The length of the CDR3 is 14 residues. The germline V gene encodes CDR1 SGHAT and CDR2 FQDESV (reference sequence). V trimming: 5 bases; J trimming: 8 bases; junction bases outside the gene matches: 9. The CDR3 loop is CASSQGDRAEGYTF. CDR3 coding DNA: TGTGCCAGCAGCCAGGGGGACAGGGCGGAGGGCTACACCTTC. The whole variable domain, filled in from reference TRBV11-1 and TRBJ1-2, reads EAEVAQSPRYKITEKSQAVAFWCDPISGHATLYWYRQILGQGPELLVQFQDESVVDDSQLPKDRFSAERLKGVDSTLKIQPAELGDSAMYLCASSQGDRAEGYTFGSGTRLTVV.

The rearrangement links TRBV7-2 to TRBJ1-5; a possible D gene is TRBD1 (6 bases). The CDR3 is made up of 16 amino acids. Germline assignment: CDR1 SGHTA and CDR2 FQGNSA. Trimming left V 5 bases short and J 0 bases short, with 14 bases between. CDR3 amino acids: CASSDLQGNSNQPQHF. CDR3 sequence (DNA): TGTGCCAGCAGCGATCTTCAGGGGAATAGCAATCAGCCCCAGCATTTT.

This clonotype was seen once. This chain links TRBV20-1 with TRBJ2-6, with D unresolved. The V and J ends lost 3 bases and 3 bases respectively, with 3 bases between them. This CDR3 has 12 residues. The V gene's germline CDR1 is DFQATT and CDR2 SNEGSKA (reference sequence). CDR3 in amino acids: CSASDGANVLTF. The CDR3, as DNA: TGCAGTGCTAGTGATGGGGCCAACGTCCTGACTTTC.

A note on this clonotype: A much bigger clone sits one base away, suggesting this may be a read error. This chain links TRBV10-3 with TRBJ1-6; no reliable D call. The CDR3 is made up of 14 amino acids. The V gene's germline CDR1 is ENHRY and CDR2 SYGVKD. CDR3 in DNA: TGTGCCAGCAGCGTCCAGGAGATTAATTCATCCCTCCACTTT. Its translation is CASSVQEINSSLHF.

This clonotype was counted a few times. This sequence joins TRBV12-3 or TRBV12-4 and TRBJ1-5; D gene unclear. V was cut by 5 bases and J by 2 bases, with 13 bases left in between. The CDR3 is made up of 15 amino acids. The CDR3 coding sequence is TGTGCCAGCAGTGTATCTTGGTCAGGCAATCAGCCCCAGCATTTT. Its protein is CASSVSWSGNQPQHF.

The chain carries TRBV10-3 and TRBJ1-2, with unresolved D. CDR3 size: 14 residues. V was shortened by 10 bases and J by 3 bases, with 18 bases between the two germline ends. The germline V gene has CDR1 ENHRY and CDR2 SYGVKD. The CDR3 DNA reads TGTGCCAGCAAATACAGCCGTCTTGACTATGGCTACACCTTC. Its protein product is CASKYSRLDYGYTF.

The rearrangement joins TRBV29-1 to TRBJ1-4; TRBD1 might be the D (6 bases). CDR1 is SQVTM and CDR2 is ANQGSEA in the germline V gene. The CDR3 spans 14 residues. The V and J ends lost 7 bases and 3 bases respectively, with 15 bases between them. Here the CDR3 reads CSAMDRSANEKLFF. The CDR3, as DNA: TGCAGCGCCATGGACAGATCGGCTAATGAAAAACTGTTTTTT. The variable domain in full, with the rest retrieved from reference TRBV29-1 and TRBJ1-4, is SAVISQKPSRDICQRGTSLTIQCQVDSQVTMMFWYRQQPGQSLTLIATANQGSEATYESGFVIDKFPISRPNLTFSTLTVSNMSPEDSSIYLCSAMDRSANEKLFFGSGTQLSVL.

This clonotype was counted at least ten times. The V and J genes are TRBV2 and TRBJ1-5; TRBD1 aligns across 7 bases. The germline gives CDR1 SNHLY, CDR2 FYNNEI. V shed 1 base, J shed 1 base, and the junction held 1 base outside the gene matches. The CDR3 is 15 amino acids. This CDR3 reads CASSEVTGSNQPQHF. CDR3 nucleotides: TGTGCCAGCAGTGAAGTGACAGGGAGCAATCAGCCCCAGCATTTT.

The chain joins TRBV12-3 or TRBV12-4 to TRBJ1-5; 8 bases are shared with TRBD1. The CDR3 runs to 14 residues. J lost 4 bases, V lost 3 bases, and 2 bases had no gene match. In nucleotides, the CDR3 is TGTGCCAGCAGTTTCCAGGGGGCAAATCAGCCCCAGCATTTT. It is translated as CASSFQGANQPQHF.

The genes are TRBV7-8 and TRBJ2-5; 7 bases agree with TRBD2. CDR1 is SGHVS, CDR2 FQNEAQ, per germline. V lost 5 bases and J lost 2; bases outside the gene matches: 8. The CDR3 extends over 15 amino acids. The CDR3 DNA sequence: TGTGCCAGCAGCCGAGCGGGATTGCTACAAGAGACCCAGTACTTC. This gives the protein CASSRAGLLQETQYF.

The V gene is TRBV5-1, the J gene TRBJ2-2, with 9 positions matching TRBD1. The CDR3 loop spans 16 amino acids. Germline values: CDR1 SGHRS, CDR2 YFSETQ. V lost 4 bases and J lost 0; bases outside the gene matches: 4. CDR3 DNA: TGCGCCAGCAGCAAAGGACAGGGGACGAACACCGGGGAGCTGTTTTTT. Translating it yields CASSKGQGTNTGELFF. Full variable domain (missing parts from reference TRBV5-1 and TRBJ2-2): KAGVTQTPRYLIKTRGQQVTLSCSPISGHRSVSWYQQTPGQGLQFLFEYFSETQRNKGNFPGRFSGRQFSNSRSEMNVSTLELGDSALYLCASSKGQGTNTGELFFGEGSRLTVL.

The J gene is TRBJ1-4, the V gene TRBV7-9, with D possibly matching TRBD1 (6 bases). There are 14 residues in the CDR3. The germline V gene encodes CDR1 SEHNR and CDR2 FQNEAQ (reference sequence). V was shortened by 5 bases and J by 8 bases, with 15 bases between the two germline ends. The DNA of the CDR3 is TGTGCCAGCAGCCAACAGGGCAGTGCCGAAAAACTGTTTTTT. It specifies CASSQQGSAEKLFF.

The V gene is TRBV29-1, the J gene TRBJ1-3; the D is unclear. Trimming stripped 8 bases from V and 2 bases from J, with 13 bases between. Germline V gives CDR1 SQVTM, CDR2 ANQGSEA. This CDR3 comprises 13 residues. The CDR3 protein is CSLLVPPGNTIYF. CDR3 nucleotides: TGCAGCTTATTGGTCCCACCTGGAAACACCATATATTTT.

A remark on this clonotype: At one end, the junction sequence differs from germline, possibly due to a read error. V is TRBV7-6 and J is TRBJ2-5; D gene unclear. The CDR3 loop spans 13 amino acids. Germline CDR1 reads SGHVS; CDR2 reads FNYEAQ. The CDR3 DNA is TGTGCCAGCAGCGTAGCTTGGCAAAAGGCCCAGTACTTC. Translating it yields CASSVAWQKAQYF.